These 25 T cell receptor beta chains originate from one sample sequenced in a study of CD8+ T cells in alopecia areata (dated by TCRdb to 2017 to 2018). Library creation used the immunoSEQ multiplex PCR assay. For TCR sequencing, RNA was extracted from every sample and reverse transcribed into cDNA to serve as template. In its TCRdb copy, this immuneACCESS table keeps in-frame sequences only and misses some clones. Where compared with another copy, unresolved V genes explain less than half of these, and the others have no known cause. The sample table holds some 99,000 clones, of which roughly 42% were seen once. About 0.79% of the sample is taken by the ten largest. The sequencing sample was made of CD4+ T cells sorted from blood. The receptors derive from a human donor with alopecia areata.

The rearrangement joins TRBV29-1 to TRBJ1-2; the match to TRBD1 covers 8 bases. Losses at the gene ends were 7 bases for V and 4 bases for J; bases not matched to a gene: 5. In germline, CDR1 is SQVTM, CDR2 ANQGSEA. This CDR3 contains 12 residues. The CDR3 reads CSDGQGGYGYTF. The DNA of the CDR3 is TGCAGCGATGGACAGGGCGGCTATGGCTACACCTTC.

The chain combines TRBV5-1 with TRBJ1-1; D remains ambiguous. CDR1 SGHRS and CDR2 YFSETQ come from the germline V gene. The germline V and J ends were trimmed by 5 bases and 1 base, with 12 bases remaining between them. CDR3 length equals 14 residues. DNA of the CDR3: TGCGCCAGCAGACTCTCGGCAGAGAACACTGAAGCTTTCTTT. Its translation is CASRLSAENTEAFF.

This clone appeared a few times. The chain uses TRBV29-1 and TRBJ2-5, with 11 bases that match TRBD2. CDR1 and CDR2 (germline): SQVTM, ANQGSEA. J lost 5 bases, V lost 4 bases, and 6 bases had no gene match. The CDR3 covers 14 residues. In DNA, the CDR3 is TGCAGCGTTGCGGTAGCGGGGGGGACGGAGACCCAGTACTTC. Residues: CSVAVAGGTETQYF.

The chain employs TRBV7-9 and TRBJ1-5, with a tentative D call TRBD1 (6 bases). Trimming left V 5 bases short and J 7 bases short, with 15 bases between. The CDR3 spans 14 residues. In germline, CDR1 is SEHNR, CDR2 FQNEAQ (reference sequence). The CDR3 spells CASSDRGAHQPQHF. The CDR3 DNA is TGTGCCAGCAGCGACCGGGGGGCTCACCAGCCCCAGCATTTT.

V and J are TRBV5-4 and TRBJ1-1; D is undetermined. The CDR3 runs 14 residues. V was pared by 0 bases and J by 2 bases, with 8 bases between. The germline CDR1 and CDR2 sequences are SGHNT and YYREEE (reference sequence). The CDR3 nucleotides read TGTGCCAGCAGCTTGGCCCGCGGTAACACTGAAGCTTTCTTT. Encoded protein: CASSLARGNTEAFF.

This clone was recorded a few times. V and J are TRBV9 and TRBJ2-6; D might be TRBD1 (5 bases). The CDR3 sequence is 17 residues long. Deletions cut 0 bases from V and 1 base from J, with 11 bases between. CDR1 and CDR2 from the germline V gene are SGDLS and YYNGEE. In nucleotides, the CDR3 is TGTGCCAGCAGCGTAGCAGGGTTAAGGTCTGGGGCCAACGTCCTGACTTTC. Translating gives CASSVAGLRSGANVLTF.

This clone has a handful of counts. V gene TRBV30 combines with J gene TRBJ2-7; 7 nucleotides agree with TRBD1. CDR1 GTSNPN and CDR2 SVGIG come from the germline V gene (reference sequence). The CDR3 runs to 14 residues. V dropped 1 base and J dropped 4; count of bases not matched to a gene: 7. The chain's CDR3 is CAWSGGQSSYEQYF. CDR3 DNA sequence: TGTGCCTGGAGTGGGGGACAGAGTTCTTACGAGCAGTACTTC.

This chain connects TRBV27 to TRBJ1-1, with 7 positions matching TRBD1. V was clipped by 5 bases and J by 5 bases; unmatched bases: 8. Germline lookup yields CDR1 MNHEY and CDR2 SMNVEV (reference sequence). The CDR3 is 14 amino acids. The CDR3 region is CASSQTGMRTEAFF. DNA of the CDR3: TGTGCCAGCAGTCAGACAGGGATGAGGACTGAAGCTTTCTTT.

A few counts support this clone. The chain uses TRBV29-1 and TRBJ2-7, with D possibly TRBD1 on 5 matching bases. The germline CDR1 and CDR2 sequences are SQVTM and ANQGSEA. There are 14 residues in the CDR3. The V end was cut by 6 bases, the J end by 3 bases, with 18 bases between. The CDR3, as DNA: TGCAGCGTCGTGGACAAAGGGCATTACTACGAGCAGTACTTC. This encodes CSVVDKGHYYEQYF.

The chain is built from TRBV18 and TRBJ1-1; D remains unclear. Trimming left V 5 bases short and J 1 base short, with 14 bases between. Germline assignment: CDR1 KGHSH and CDR2 LQKENI. The CDR3 is 15 amino acids. The CDR3 reads CASSEGRTANTEAFF. The CDR3 DNA is TGTGCCAGCTCAGAAGGCAGGACCGCGAACACTGAAGCTTTCTTT.

This clone appeared a few times. The gene calls are TRBV29-1 and TRBJ2-3; D is unresolved. From germline, CDR1 is SQVTM and CDR2 ANQGSEA. V was clipped by 4 bases and J by 4 bases, with 18 bases between them. The CDR3 has 15 residues. CDR3 nucleotide sequence: TGCAGCGTTGTCAAAGTTGGGTTCCAGGCAGATACGCAGTATTTT. This gives the protein CSVVKVGFQADTQYF.

This chain joins TRBV4-1 and TRBJ2-1; the match to TRBD2 covers 10 bases. CDR1 and CDR2 from the germline V gene are MGHRA and YSYEKL. The V and J ends lost 3 bases and 5 bases, in that order; junction bases with no gene match: 7. There are 16 residues in the CDR3. CDR3 sequence (DNA): TGCGCCAGCAGCCACAGGACTAGCGGTTCTAACAATGAGCAGTTCTTC. As protein: CASSHRTSGSNNEQFF.

This clone was seen a handful of times. The genes are TRBV7-2 and TRBJ2-3, with a tentative D call TRBD1 (5 bases). The V end lost 5 bases, the J end lost 2 bases, and 14 bases lay between the germline ends. The length of the CDR3 is 15 residues. CDR1 SGHTA and CDR2 FQGNSA come from the germline V gene. This CDR3 reads CASSLSRVNTDTQYF. CDR3 bases: TGTGCCAGCAGCCTGAGCAGGGTGAACACAGATACGCAGTATTTT.

The V call is TRBV14, the J call TRBJ2-1; D gene uncertain. The germline V gene encodes CDR1 SGHDN and CDR2 FVKESK. V was shortened by 3 bases and J by 2 bases, with 17 bases between the two germline ends. CDR3 length: 17 residues. The CDR3 region has the DNA TGTGCCAGCAGCCACGGACCTCTCCGCCGACCCTACAATGAGCAGTTCTTC. Amino acids: CASSHGPLRRPYNEQFF.

The V gene is TRBV4-2, the J gene TRBJ2-6; TRBD2 matches at 10 bases. This CDR3 is built from 21 residues. The V segment lost 1 base and the J segment 0 bases; nucleotides outside the gene matches: 12. The V gene's germline CDR1 is LGHNA and CDR2 YNFKEQ. CDR3 region: CASSQVVQRGGLSSGANVLTF. The CDR3 DNA follows: TGTGCCAGCAGCCAAGTCGTCCAGCGGGGGGGATTAAGCTCTGGGGCCAACGTCCTGACTTTC.

The chain uses TRBV29-1 and TRBJ2-1; 7 bases are a match to TRBD1. The trim removed 8 bases at V and 5 bases at J, leaving 9 bases unmatched. CDR1 and CDR2 from the germline V gene are SQVTM and ANQGSEA. CDR3 size: 13 residues. CDR3 protein: CSLRQGGDNEQFF. The DNA for the CDR3 is TGCAGCCTTCGACAGGGTGGGGACAATGAGCAGTTCTTC.

In its sample, this clone was seen a few times. V and J are TRBV29-1 and TRBJ2-5, with TRBD1 matching 8 bases. J gave up 5 bases and V 4 bases, and 9 bases lay outside the gene matches. Germline assignment: CDR1 SQVTM and CDR2 ANQGSEA. The CDR3 loop spans 14 amino acids. The CDR3 spells CSVVVTGALETQYF. DNA of the CDR3: TGCAGCGTTGTCGTGACAGGGGCTTTGGAGACCCAGTACTTC. Using reference TRBV29-1 and TRBJ2-5 for the parts outside the CDR3, the full variable domain is SAVISQKPSRDICQRGTSLTIQCQVDSQVTMMFWYRQQPGQSLTLIATANQGSEATYESGFVIDKFPISRPNLTFSTLTVSNMSPEDSSIYLCSVVVTGALETQYFGPGTRLLVL.

The rearrangement uses TRBV6-1 and TRBJ2-2; D gene ambiguous. V lost 8 bases to trimming and J lost 4 bases, with 11 bases between them. The CDR3 runs to 13 residues. Germline CDR1 MNHNS, CDR2 SASEGT. The CDR3 DNA is TGTGCCAGCCGTTCAGACCCCACCGGGGAGCTGTTTTTT. It specifies CASRSDPTGELFF.

The chain couples TRBV29-1 to TRBJ2-7; D is ambiguous. The CDR3 is 11 amino acids. V lost 4 bases and J 5 bases, leaving 9 bases between the germline ends. From germline, CDR1 is SQVTM and CDR2 ANQGSEA. CDR3 coding DNA: TGCAGCGTTGCCGGTGAAAACGAGCAGTACTTC. It translates to CSVAGENEQYF.

This clone was seen once. The identical CDR3 is also encoded by other nucleotide sequences in the sample. V gene TRBV30 combines with J gene TRBJ2-7; tentative D call: TRBD2 (5 bases). The V gene's germline CDR1 is GTSNPN and CDR2 SVGIG (reference sequence). The CDR3 is made up of 12 amino acids. Trimming pared 3 bases from V and 0 bases from J, leaving 6 bases between. The CDR3 spells CAWSGVSYEQYF. CDR3 nucleotides: TGTGCCTGGAGCGGGGTCTCCTACGAGCAGTACTTC.

The rearrangement joins TRBV29-1 to TRBJ1-3; the match to TRBD1 covers 8 bases. Germline CDR1 is SQVTM and CDR2 is ANQGSEA. This CDR3 is built from 11 residues. Trimming removed 7 bases from V and 8 bases from J; junction bases left unmatched: 4. The CDR3 bases are TGCAGCGCGGGACAGGTTGACACCATATATTTT. It codes for CSAGQVDTIYF.

The J gene is TRBJ2-3, the V gene TRBV5-1; D possibly uses TRBD1 or TRBD2 (5 bases each). The CDR3 loop spans 14 amino acids. Between the trimmed V and J ends, which lost 4 bases and 2 bases, there was a span of 11 bases. Germline V gene data show CDR1 as SGHRS and CDR2 as YFSETQ. The CDR3 region is CASSTDGTTDTQYF. The CDR3 nucleotides read TGCGCCAGCAGCACCGACGGGACCACAGATACGCAGTATTTT.

The chain joins TRBV29-1 to TRBJ2-4; 8 nucleotides agree with TRBD1. The trim removed 7 bases at V and 6 bases at J, leaving 2 bases unmatched. CDR1 is SQVTM, CDR2 ANQGSEA, per germline. This CDR3 is built from 11 residues. The CDR3 here is CSGGQGNIQYF. The DNA for the CDR3 is TGCAGCGGTGGACAGGGAAACATTCAGTACTTC.

This chain connects TRBV5-6 to TRBJ1-2, with D possibly TRBD1 on 5 matching bases. From germline, CDR1 is SGHDT and CDR2 YYEEEE. The CDR3 is 12 amino acids. Trimming removed 6 bases from V and 7 bases from J, with 13 bases in between. This CDR3 is CASTRGAFGYTF. The CDR3 DNA reads TGTGCCAGCACCCGAGGGGCCTTTGGCTACACCTTC.

This clone appeared a few times. The chain links TRBV29-1 to TRBJ2-5; the match to TRBD1 covers 10 bases. Germline assignment: CDR1 SQVTM and CDR2 ANQGSEA. Losses at the gene ends were 3 bases for V and 5 bases for J; bases not matched to a gene: 3. The CDR3 is made up of 13 amino acids. The CDR3 reads CSVEGTGAETQYF. CDR3 DNA sequence: TGCAGCGTTGAGGGGACAGGGGCGGAGACCCAGTACTTC.